This is a list of T cell receptor beta chains from one sample in a study of blood T cell repertoires in COVID-19. Profiling relied on immunoSEQ multiplex PCR, and the TCRdb table lists in-frame clones only, not all of them. This sample has over 120,000 clones, with over 85% found just once. The sample was peripheral blood. The receptor set was obtained from a human donor in a cohort sampled during active COVID-19. CDR3s include the opening cysteine and the closing phenylalanine or tryptophan. Each record gives: V gene, D gene, J gene, clone size, CDR3 protein, CDR3 DNA. The D gene is left open where the match is weak. The size of a clone is reported for some rows only, either as once, few or many, or as a class for expanded clones.

V: TRBV7-9
D: -
J: TRBJ1-1
size: -
CDR3: CASSLAGVYPEAFF
DNA: TGTGCCAGCAGCTTAGCAGGGGTTTATCCTGAAGCTTTCTTT

V: TRBV11-3
D: TRBD2
J: TRBJ2-2
size: -
CDR3: CASSFGLGAGELFF
DNA: TGTGCCAGCAGCTTTGGACTAGGCGCCGGGGAGCTGTTTTTT

V: TRBV5-1
D: TRBD1
J: TRBJ1-2
size: -
CDR3: CASSPDGQGARGRTGYTF
DNA: TGCGCCAGCAGCCCTGACGGACAGGGGGCGCGGGGAAGAACTGGCTACACCTTC

V: TRBV5-4
D: TRBD1
J: TRBJ2-7
size: -
CDR3: CASSRNRDSTYEQYF
DNA: TGTGCCAGCAGCCGAAACCGGGACAGTACCTACGAGCAGTACTTC

V: TRBV5-4
D: TRBD1
J: TRBJ2-2
size: -
CDR3: CASSSREGTGGVGELFF
DNA: TGTGCCAGCAGCTCGAGGGAAGGGACAGGGGGCGTTGGGGAGCTGTTTTTT

V: TRBV5-3
D: -
J: TRBJ1-4
size: -
CDR3: CARPYRPNEKLFF
DNA: TGTGCCAGACCCTACAGGCCAAATGAAAAACTGTTTTTT

V: TRBV5-4
D: TRBD1
J: TRBJ1-6
size: few
CDR3: CASSPRDSYNSPLHF
DNA: TGTGCCAGCAGCCCCCGGGACAGTTATAATTCACCCCTCCACTTT

V: TRBV29-1
D: -
J: TRBJ2-2
size: -
CDR3: CSVEDRTETPNTGELFF
DNA: TGCAGCGTTGAAGATCGCACCGAGACACCTAACACCGGGGAGCTGTTTTTT

V: TRBV19
D: -
J: TRBJ2-1
size: -
CDR3: CASSIGGEQFF
DNA: TGTGCCAGTAGTATAGGCGGGGAGCAGTTCTTC

V: TRBV6-5
D: -
J: TRBJ2-2
size: -
CDR3: CVSINPGTGELFF
DNA: TGTGTCAGCATCAACCCAGGGACCGGGGAGCTGTTTTTT